The present T cell receptor (beta chain) was sequenced within a study of CD8+ T cells in alopecia areata. Findings of the study overall: Expanded CD8+ clones among the top 100, as well as scalp clonality, were significantly decreased by tofacitinib. Lesional tissue from the scalp (especially in alopecia totalis/universalis) showed higher clonality than normal scalp.

After isolation, RNA underwent reverse transcription to generate cDNA as the sequencing template. TCRdb's table, derived via immunoSEQ multiplex PCR, lists solely in-frame clones and lacks some. The sample carries hundreds of thousands of clones, around 66% recorded once. V was shortened by 5 bases and J by 2 bases, with 6 bases between the two germline ends. This CDR3 has 13 amino acids. CDR1 and CDR2 (germline): LNHDA, SQIVND (reference sequence). Indicated treatment: oral pan-JAK inhibitor, 5-10 mg twice daily. This clone was seen more than once but under ten times. Its antigen is undetermined. Additional DNA sequences in this sample encode the identical CDR3.

The receptor was isolated from a human donor with alopecia areata. Material: CD4+ T cells sorted from blood, obtained at week 44, from a patient treated with tofacitinib. The V call is TRBV19, the J call TRBJ2-2; D is ambiguous. CDR3 residues: CASSRGNTGELFF. The CDR3 bases are TGTGCCAGTAGTCGAGGAAACACCGGGGAGCTGTTTTTT.